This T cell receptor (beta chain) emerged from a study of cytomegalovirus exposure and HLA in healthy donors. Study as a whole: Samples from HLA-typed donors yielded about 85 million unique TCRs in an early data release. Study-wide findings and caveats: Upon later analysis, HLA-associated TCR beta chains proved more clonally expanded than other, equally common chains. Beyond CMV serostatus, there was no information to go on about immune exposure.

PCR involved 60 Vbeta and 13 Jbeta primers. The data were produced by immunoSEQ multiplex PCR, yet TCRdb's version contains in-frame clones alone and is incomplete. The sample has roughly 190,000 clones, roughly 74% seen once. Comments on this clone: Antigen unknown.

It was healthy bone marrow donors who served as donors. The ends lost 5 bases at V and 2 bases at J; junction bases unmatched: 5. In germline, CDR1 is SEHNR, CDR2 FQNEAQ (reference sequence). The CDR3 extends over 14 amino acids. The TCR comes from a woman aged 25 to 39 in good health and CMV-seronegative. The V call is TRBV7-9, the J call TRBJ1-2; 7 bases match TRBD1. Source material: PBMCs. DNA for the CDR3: TGTGCCAGCAGCACGTGGGGACAGAACTATGGCTACACCTTC. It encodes CASSTWGQNYGYTF.